This T cell receptor (beta chain) was observed in a study of identical twins. Whole-study findings and limits: For out-of-frame alpha sequences shared by twins, low generation probability was in excess.

This clonotype was recorded many times. Antigen specificity is unknown. Template switching (which added a universal primer site) was used, and cDNA carried unique molecular identifiers. TCRdb used MiXCR to reprocess the 5' RACE reads, holding one entry per CDR3 protein. This sample has 200,000 to 300,000 distinct CDR3 sequences; 7% to 8.5% occur once, and the top ten carry 5% to 6%. Trimming shortened V by 2 bases and J by 3 bases, and 11 bases separated the two germline ends. The CDR3 runs 14 residues. The germline V gene encodes CDR1 SGHKS and CDR2 YYEKEE (reference sequence). The sample was also linked to a second study, of yellow fever vaccine responses in identical twins. That study adds: It has been reported that, in twins, the vaccine T cell response seemed partly convergent and partly personalized.

Specimen: CD8+ T cells sorted from blood. The source of this sequence is a woman between 18 and 29 years old in good health. V and J are TRBV5-5 and TRBJ1-2; D is possibly TRBD1 (5 bases). The CDR3 reads CASSLTGIHYGYTF. The CDR3 DNA is TGTGCCAGCAGCTTAACAGGAATCCACTATGGCTACACCTTC.